This TCR beta chain stems from a study of CD8 T cells in Susac syndrome. Through negative isolation, CD4+ and CD8+ T cells were obtained, while TEMRA cells were enriched using FACS. V lost 5 bases and J lost 5, with 13 bases in between. The germline gives CDR1 SGDLS, CDR2 YYNGEE. This CDR3 comprises 13 residues. Random hexamers primed reverse transcription of about 0.5 to 1 ug RNA. Amplification of TCR beta CDR3 across 54 Vbeta and 13 Jbeta was performed with immunoSEQ multiplex PCR. TCRdb used MiXCR to reprocess the immunoSEQ multiplex PCR reads, holding one entry per CDR3 protein. The table has over 95,000 distinct CDR3 sequences, roughly 90% seen once.

Specimen: CD8+ T cells from PBMCs. This clonotype was sampled from a human donor in good health. This chain connects TRBV9 to TRBJ1-2; tentative D call: TRBD1 (6 bases). The CDR3 is CASSPGTSYGYTF. The CDR3, as DNA: TGTGCCAGCAGTCCCGGGACAAGTTATGGCTACACCTTC.